This paragraph reports one TCR beta chain. The data are from a study of blood T cell repertoires in COVID-19. The wider study: Acute and convalescent COVID-19 samples came from the United States, Italy and Spain. Nucleic acid was either cDNA or gDNA, and it came from T cells, B-cell-depleted T cells, or PBMCs.

Authors' processing steps: The authors estimated nucleated cell counts from reference gene primer amplification. Sequencing was performed with immunoSEQ multiplex PCR; in TCRdb, only in-frame clones are kept and a portion is missing. V and J calls and clone size are those listed in that table; D and trimming were worked out from the DNA. The data show around 200,000 clones, roughly nine tenths seen once. Followed over time, Seattle patients had been enrolled while infection was active. The V gene's germline CDR1 is MNHEY and CDR2 SVGEGT. Losses at the gene ends were 4 bases for V and 2 bases for J; bases not matched to a gene: 4. CDR3 size: 14 residues.

Sequencing was done on a sample of peripheral blood. The chain couples TRBV6-2 or TRBV6-3 to TRBJ2-7; 8 nucleotides match TRBD2. This receptor was taken from a woman aged 55-70 years with COVID-19, enrolled during active disease. CDR3 sequence reads: CASSLSGLAYEQYF. The CDR3, as DNA: TGTGCCAGCAGTTTGTCGGGACTAGCCTACGAGCAGTACTTC.